The sequence of this T cell receptor beta chain was determined in a study of T cell changes during pregnancy in multiple sclerosis. Germline V gives CDR1 SGHDN, CDR2 FVKESK. This CDR3 has 15 amino acids. Trimming took 4 bases from V and 1 from J; bases not matched to a gene: 3. The repertoire was sequenced with immunoSEQ multiplex PCR; TCRdb's copy has only in-frame clones and lacks some. The data show fewer than 60,000 clones, 92% seen once. This TCR derives from a female donor with multiple sclerosis, enrolled in a pregnancy study. The specimen was CD4+ T cells from peripheral blood mononuclear cells, collected after pregnancy. The chain employs TRBV14 and TRBJ1-1; TRBD1 agrees at 10 bases. The DNA of the CDR3 is TGTGCCAGCAGCCTTAGGACAGGGGGGAACACTGAAGCTTTCTTT. Its translation is CASSLRTGGNTEAFF.